This TCR beta chain was identified in a study of control samples from healthy donors and cancer patients. Germline loops: CDR1 SEHNR, CDR2 FQNEAQ (reference sequence). CDR3 size: 14 residues. V was trimmed by 7 bases and J by 7 bases, leaving 16 bases between them. Clones were read by immunoSEQ multiplex PCR, and TCRdb kept only the in-frame ones, dropping some. The sample lists approximately 120,000 clones, around nine tenths occurring once. This clone was detected only once. Sequencing used blood. The TCR originated in a woman aged 45-65 years in good health. The gene calls are TRBV7-9 and TRBJ2-2; D is possibly TRBD2 (6 bases). DNA for the CDR3: TGTGCCAGCAACTCCTCACCCGGGGGCGGGGAGCTGTTTTTT. Its translation is CASNSSPGGGELFF.